The 24 T cell receptor beta chains below all came from one sample that was sequenced in a study of blood T cell repertoires in COVID-19. Sequencing was performed with immunoSEQ multiplex PCR; in TCRdb, only in-frame clones are kept and a portion is missing. The sample lists around 190,000 clones; around 80% were seen once. The sample comprised peripheral blood. All receptors derive from a human donor in a cohort sampled during active COVID-19.

The count of this clone is one. This chain connects TRBV27 to TRBJ2-7; 10 bases line up with TRBD1. This CDR3 has 15 amino acids. Per germline, CDR1 MNHEY and CDR2 SMNVEV (reference sequence). J was trimmed by 7 bases and V by 5 bases; bases with no gene match: 11. For the CDR3, the DNA is TGTGCCAGCAGTGTACGGACAGGGGGTTCAGGGGAGCAGTACTTC. Amino acid sequence: CASSVRTGGSGEQYF.

The V and J genes are TRBV5-1 and TRBJ1-4; 7 nucleotides match TRBD1. Trimming took 2 bases from V and 8 from J; bases not matched to a gene: 9. Germline CDR1 and CDR2: SGHRS and YFSETQ. The CDR3 covers 15 residues. In nucleotides, the CDR3 is TGCGCCAGCAGCTTACGGGACAGCCGTATGGAAAAACTGTTTTTT. Translated: CASSLRDSRMEKLFF.

The V call is TRBV3-1 (or the pseudogene TRBV3-2), the J call TRBJ2-7; D is perhaps TRBD1 (6 bases). Per the germline V gene, CDR1 is LGHDT and CDR2 is YNNKEL (reference sequence). Trimming stripped 1 base from V and 2 bases from J, with 12 bases between. The CDR3 loop spans 15 amino acids. Written as DNA, the CDR3 is TGTGCCAGCAGCCAAGGTCCAGGGGCCCCCTACGAGCAGTACTTC. Translating gives CASSQGPGAPYEQYF.

This chain links TRBV15 with TRBJ2-7; 9 bases agree with TRBD1. The CDR3 has 15 residues. Trimming cost V 1 base and J 3 bases; bases outside gene matches: 4. Germline lookup yields CDR1 LNHNV and CDR2 YYDKDF (reference sequence). CDR3 in amino acids: CATSRGGTGYYEQYF. In nucleotides, the CDR3 is TGTGCCACCAGCAGAGGCGGGACAGGGTACTACGAGCAGTACTTC.

This clone was recorded once. The rearrangement joins TRBV6-1 to TRBJ2-5, with TRBD2 matching 8 bases. Looked up from germline, CDR1 is MNHNS and CDR2 is SASEGT. Losses at the gene ends were 5 bases for V and 5 bases for J; bases not matched to a gene: 7. The CDR3 runs to 14 residues. CDR3 nucleotides: TGTGCCAGCAGTCAAGGACTAGCCCGGGAGACCCAGTACTTC. This gives the protein CASSQGLARETQYF.

This clone appeared a single time. The chain joins TRBV12-3 or TRBV12-4 to TRBJ2-1, with 8 positions matching TRBD1. J lost 15 bases, V lost 5 bases, and 9 bases had no gene match. The CDR3 covers 12 residues. The CDR3 protein is CASSKRQGLSFF. For the CDR3, the DNA is TGTGCCAGCAGTAAAAGACAGGGGTTGTCGTTCTTC.

V and J are TRBV20-1 and TRBJ2-1; 8 positions agree with TRBD2. V was clipped by 3 bases and J by 6 bases; unmatched bases: 16. Germline assignment: CDR1 DFQATT and CDR2 SNEGSKA (reference sequence). The CDR3 is made up of 17 amino acids. The CDR3 region is CSASLPSRAGAFNEQFF. The CDR3 DNA sequence: TGCAGTGCTAGTTTGCCCTCGAGAGCGGGAGCTTTCAATGAGCAGTTCTTC.

This chain connects TRBV28 to TRBJ2-7; a possible D gene is TRBD2 (6 bases). This CDR3 has 14 amino acids. The V end was cut by 6 bases, the J end by 6 bases, with 18 bases between. Germline CDR1 reads MDHEN; CDR2 reads SYDVKM. CDR3 nucleotide sequence: TGTGCCAGCAGGGCGGTGGGGGGTAAGGCCGAGCAGTACTTC. Protein sequence: CASRAVGGKAEQYF.

The V call is TRBV5-1, the J call TRBJ1-4; maybe TRBD1 (5 bases). The germline V gene has CDR1 SGHRS and CDR2 YFSETQ. Trimming cost V 0 bases and J 7 bases, with 10 bases left between them. This CDR3 is 14 amino acids long. The CDR3 region is CASSLAGRTEKLFF. The CDR3 DNA reads as TGCGCCAGCAGCTTGGCAGGGAGGACTGAAAAACTGTTTTTT.

V gene TRBV11-2 combines with J gene TRBJ2-7; 8 nucleotides align to TRBD1. Losses at the gene ends were 4 bases for V and 6 bases for J; bases not matched to a gene: 5. This CDR3 spans 13 amino acids. Germline CDR1 is SGHAT and CDR2 is FQNNGV. CDR3 loop: CASSYGQGAEQYF. The CDR3 DNA follows: TGTGCCAGCAGCTACGGACAGGGCGCCGAGCAGTACTTC.

This clone was picked up one time. The gene calls are TRBV28 and TRBJ1-2, with 8 bases identical to TRBD1. The CDR3 has 13 amino acids. Per the germline V gene, CDR1 is MDHEN and CDR2 is SYDVKM. With 5 bases clipped from V and 5 bases from J, the junction kept 4 bases outside the gene matches. CDR3 coding DNA: TGTGCCAGCAGTAGGACAGGGATGTATGGCTACACCTTC. Its translation: CASSRTGMYGYTF.

The chain has TRBV3-1 (or the pseudogene TRBV3-2) and TRBJ2-3; maybe TRBD2 (5 bases). There are 14 residues in the CDR3. Per germline, CDR1 LGHDT and CDR2 YNNKEL (reference sequence). The V and J ends lost 1 base and 6 bases respectively, with 11 bases between them. The CDR3: CASSQVPSWDTQYF. The CDR3 DNA follows: TGTGCCAGCAGCCAAGTTCCTAGCTGGGATACGCAGTATTTT.

V and J are TRBV5-1 and TRBJ2-1; no firm D call. From germline, CDR1 is SGHRS and CDR2 YFSETQ. CDR3 length: 16 residues. V gave up 0 bases and J gave up 3 bases, with 13 bases separating them. CDR3 loop: CASSLARRVDYNEQFF. The CDR3 region has the DNA TGCGCCAGCAGCTTGGCCCGCCGTGTAGACTACAATGAGCAGTTCTTC.

The rearrangement joins TRBV18 to TRBJ2-1; 10 bases line up with TRBD2. Germline CDR1 is KGHSH and CDR2 is LQKENI. Trimming took 2 bases from V and 8 from J; bases not matched to a gene: 6. The CDR3 totals 15 residues. The CDR3 spells CASSPELAGIDEQFF. DNA for the CDR3: TGTGCCAGCTCACCAGAACTAGCGGGAATCGATGAGCAGTTCTTC.

The genes are TRBV5-5 and TRBJ2-3; TRBD2 aligns across 12 bases. With 2 bases clipped from V and 4 bases from J, the junction kept 5 bases outside the gene matches. Germline values: CDR1 SGHKS, CDR2 YYEKEE (reference sequence). The CDR3 consists of 16 residues. This CDR3 reads CASSLPTSGRSDTQYF. The CDR3 nucleotides are TGTGCCAGCAGCTTACCGACTAGCGGGAGATCAGATACGCAGTATTTT.

V and J are TRBV6-4 and TRBJ2-3; 7 bases agree with TRBD2. V lost 3 bases to trimming and J lost 4 bases; unmatched junction nucleotides: 7. This CDR3 has 15 residues. Germline V CDR1 and CDR2: MRHNA, SNTAGT. The CDR3 sequence: CASSDSGGSSDTQYF. CDR3 DNA: TGTGCCAGCAGTGATTCAGGCGGGAGTTCAGATACGCAGTATTTT.

The rearrangement links TRBV13 to TRBJ2-7; TRBD2 might be the D (5 bases). Germline loops: CDR1 PRHDT, CDR2 FYEKMQ (reference sequence). Trimming removed 3 bases from V and 3 bases from J, with 12 bases in between. The CDR3 totals 14 residues. CDR3 in amino acids: CASSFPGNNYEQYF. The CDR3 coding sequence is TGTGCCAGCAGCTTTCCCGGGAACAACTACGAGCAGTACTTC.

This chain uses TRBV12-3 or TRBV12-4 with TRBJ2-5; the D gene is possibly TRBD1 (5 bases). There are 13 residues in the CDR3. V lost 2 bases and J lost 4, with 8 bases in between. CDR3: CASSLLGAETQYF. The CDR3 DNA follows: TGTGCCAGCAGTTTATTAGGGGCAGAGACCCAGTACTTC.

The chain has TRBV5-1 and TRBJ1-1; D gene unclear. Trimming pared 0 bases from V and 6 bases from J, leaving 9 bases between. The CDR3 consists of 13 residues. From germline, CDR1 is SGHRS and CDR2 YFSETQ. The CDR3 DNA sequence: TGCGCCAGCAGCTTGGGGCCAGTCGCTGAAGCTTTCTTT. Amino acid sequence: CASSLGPVAEAFF.

J is TRBJ2-7 and V is TRBV18, with 9 nucleotides matching TRBD1. The CDR3 is made up of 15 amino acids. Germline V gives CDR1 KGHSH, CDR2 LQKENI. J was trimmed by 3 bases and V by 6 bases; bases with no gene match: 9. This CDR3 is CASSNGQGRLYEQYF. The CDR3 DNA follows: TGTGCCAGCTCCAATGGACAGGGGAGGCTCTACGAGCAGTACTTC.

The V gene is TRBV5-1, the J gene TRBJ2-7; possible D gene TRBD1, 6 bases. This CDR3 spans 17 amino acids. Trimming stripped 0 bases from V and 0 bases from J, with 16 bases between. Germline V gene sequence: CDR1 SGHRS, CDR2 YFSETQ. CDR3 sequence (DNA): TGCGCCAGCAGCTTGGAATTACAGGGATCCCCCTCCTACGAGCAGTACTTC. Its translation: CASSLELQGSPSYEQYF.

V usage is TRBV7-2 and J usage is TRBJ2-5; D is undetermined. V lost 9 bases and J lost 1, with 12 bases in between. This CDR3 is 13 amino acids long. Germline CDR1 SGHTA, CDR2 FQGNSA. For the CDR3, the DNA is TGTGCCAGTCTCCGTTTCAGCCAAGAGACCCAGTACTTC. Encoded protein: CASLRFSQETQYF. Drawing the rest from reference TRBV7-2 and TRBJ2-5, the complete variable domain is GAGVSQSPSNKVTEKGKDVELRCDPISGHTALYWYRQSLGQGLEFLIYFQGNSAPDKSGLPSDRFSAERTGGSVSTLTIQRTQQEDSAVYLCASLRFSQETQYFGPGTRLLVL.

For this clone: Other DNA sequences in this specimen translate into the identical CDR3. This chain uses TRBV18 with TRBJ2-5, with D possibly TRBD1 on 5 matching bases. The length of the CDR3 is 15 residues. Germline-derived CDR1 and CDR2 are KGHSH and LQKENI. Trimming stripped 3 bases from V and 5 bases from J, with 16 bases between. CDR3 DNA sequence: TGTGCCAGCTCACCTCCTGACAGTCCTCGGGAGACCCAGTACTTC. Translating it yields CASSPPDSPRETQYF. The complete variable domain, with remaining parts taken from reference TRBV18 and TRBJ2-5, reads NAGVMQNPRHLVRRRGQEARLRCSPMKGHSHVYWYRQLPEEGLKFMVYLQKENIIDESGMPKERFSAEFPKEGPSILRIQQVVRGDSAAYFCASSPPDSPRETQYFGPGTRLLVL.

The CDR3 DNA reads as TGTGCCAGCAGCCAAACTAAGGCGGGAGGATGGAATGAGCAGTTCTTC. It translates to CASSQTKAGGWNEQFF. This chain links TRBV3-1 (or the pseudogene TRBV3-2) with TRBJ2-1; 8 nucleotides match TRBD2. V lost 2 bases to trimming and J lost 7 bases; unmatched junction nucleotides: 10. The CDR3 is 16 amino acids. CDR1 and CDR2 from the germline V gene are LGHDT and YNNKEL (reference sequence).